This T cell receptor beta chain was recorded in a study of blood T cell repertoires in COVID-19. Overall study context: The United States, Italy and Spain were the sources of the acute and convalescent COVID-19 samples.

The length of the CDR3 is 19 residues. Looked up from germline, CDR1 is WSHSY and CDR2 is SAAADI. V shed 4 bases and J shed 3 bases, with 25 bases lying between them. Profiled with immunoSEQ multiplex PCR; TCRdb holds only in-frame clones, not every one. The sample gives around 140,000 clones, 84% of which show up once; more than 1.3% is in the top ten. V is TRBV10-2 and J is TRBJ1-5; D perhaps matches TRBD1 (5 bases). This TCR came from a man aged 60-69 years with acute or convalescent COVID-19. The material sequenced was peripheral blood. The CDR3 DNA reads TGCGCCAGCAGTGGAATTGGAACCATGGGGCTCGTAACCAATCAGCCCCAGCATTTT. Protein product: CASSGIGTMGLVTNQPQHF.